One sample yielded the 6 T cell receptor beta chains listed below, sequenced in a study of cytomegalovirus exposure and HLA in healthy donors. Primers for the PCR totalled 60 Vbeta and 13 Jbeta. Repertoires were generated with immunoSEQ multiplex PCR, while TCRdb's copy carries only in-frame clones and drops some. This sample has under 45,000 clones, with roughly two thirds found just once. Sequenced sample: PBMCs. The receptors originated from a man between 25 and 39 years old in good health and CMV-seronegative.

The chain is built from TRBV7-9 and TRBJ1-6; tentative D call: TRBD1 (6 bases). CDR1 is SEHNR and CDR2 is FQNEAQ in the germline V gene (reference sequence). CDR3 length: 15 amino acids. V dropped 5 bases and J dropped 7 bases, with 15 bases sitting between them. The CDR3 DNA follows: TGTGCCAGCAGCCCCTCTAGGGGGAACAATTCACCCCTCCACTTT. This gives the protein CASSPSRGNNSPLHF.

This chain uses TRBV7-8 with TRBJ2-5, with D possibly being TRBD2 (6 bases). This CDR3 region has 14 residues. Germline V gives CDR1 SGHVS, CDR2 FQNEAQ. The V end was cut by 0 bases, the J end by 4 bases, with 9 bases between. CDR3 sequence: CASSLAQGGETQYF. The CDR3 DNA sequence: TGTGCCAGCAGCTTAGCGCAGGGAGGAGAGACCCAGTACTTC.

V and J are TRBV29-1 and TRBJ2-1, with 7 bases that match TRBD2. There are 14 residues in the CDR3. Germline-derived CDR1 and CDR2 are SQVTM and ANQGSEA. V lost 4 bases and J lost 3; bases outside the gene matches: 6. CDR3 in DNA: TGCAGCGTTGGACCTAGCGGCCGCTACAATGAGCAGTTCTTC. This codes for CSVGPSGRYNEQFF.

This clone was found a few times. The rearrangement uses TRBV5-6 and TRBJ2-1, with 7 bases aligning to TRBD2. CDR1 is SGHDT and CDR2 is YYEEEE in the germline V gene. The junction had 5 bases not matched to a gene; V was cut back by 1 base and J by 4 bases. The CDR3 runs to 15 residues. This chain's CDR3 is CASSLLHGGYNEQFF. The CDR3 nucleotides are TGTGCCAGCAGCTTGTTACACGGGGGGTACAATGAGCAGTTCTTC.

This clone was recorded only once. V usage is TRBV5-1 and J usage is TRBJ1-3; D remains unclear. The CDR3 contains 12 residues. With 4 bases removed from V and 4 bases from J, the gap between germline ends came to 6 bases. Germline V CDR1 and CDR2: SGHRS, YFSETQ. CDR3 sequence: CASSREGNTIYF. The DNA of the CDR3 is TGCGCCAGCAGCCGGGAGGGAAACACCATATATTTT.

This clone turned up a few times. The chain couples TRBV5-1 to TRBJ2-7, with D perhaps TRBD1 (6 bases). V dropped 5 bases and J dropped 5 bases, with 8 bases sitting between them. Germline V gene sequence: CDR1 SGHRS, CDR2 YFSETQ. CDR3 length: 11 amino acids. The CDR3 nucleotides read TGCGCCAGCAGAGGGGACAACGAGCAGTACTTC. Its protein is CASRGDNEQYF.